These 25 T cell receptor beta chains came from one sample sequenced in a study of blood T cell repertoires in COVID-19. Using immunoSEQ multiplex PCR, the repertoire was profiled, and TCRdb retains in-frame clones only, with some absent. The sample yields fewer than 400,000 clones, 85% seen once. Sequencing was done on a sample of PBMCs or T cells enriched from blood (not recorded which). These receptors all stem from a woman aged 25 to 39 who had been exposed to COVID-19.

Only one count was recorded for this clone. Written as DNA, the CDR3 is TGTGCCAGCAGCTCGAATCAGGGACAGGGGATCGCTGAAGCTTTCTTT. This codes for CASSSNQGQGIAEAFF. The chain recombines TRBV11-3 with TRBJ1-1, with 10 positions matching TRBD1. Trimming removed 4 bases from V and 6 bases from J; junction bases left unmatched: 11. Germline CDR1 reads SGHNT; CDR2 reads YENEEA. The CDR3 loop spans 16 amino acids.

J is TRBJ1-1 and V is TRBV30; perhaps TRBD1 as D (6 bases). Germline V CDR1 and CDR2: GTSNPN, SVGIG (reference sequence). V was pared by 4 bases and J by 0 bases, with 12 bases between. The length of the CDR3 is 14 residues. CDR3 loop: CAWKRDILNTEAFF. CDR3 DNA sequence: TGTGCCTGGAAACGGGACATCTTGAACACTGAAGCTTTCTTT.

In DNA, the CDR3 is TGTGCCAGCAGCTATGCCGGGACTAGCGGGGGGGCCACCTACGAGCAGTACTTC. Residues: CASSYAGTSGGATYEQYF. The chain combines TRBV7-2 with TRBJ2-7, with 16 nucleotides matching TRBD2. Trimming took 4 bases from V and 2 from J; bases not matched to a gene: 8. The length of the CDR3 is 18 residues. Germline V gene lookup returns CDR1 SGHTA and CDR2 FQGNSA.

J is TRBJ1-5 and V is TRBV24-1; 8 bases are shared with TRBD1. The CDR3 covers 16 residues. Trimming cost V 4 bases and J 1 base; bases outside gene matches: 5. From germline, CDR1 is KGHDR and CDR2 SFDVKD. DNA for the CDR3: TGTGCCACCAGTGAGTCAGGGGGCACGAGCAATCAGCCCCAGCATTTT. Translated, it gives CATSESGGTSNQPQHF.

V and J are TRBV5-1 and TRBJ2-1; D is uncertain. Between the trimmed V and J ends, which lost 0 bases and 3 bases, there was a span of 10 bases. CDR1 and CDR2 (germline): SGHRS, YFSETQ. The CDR3 consists of 15 residues. This chain's CDR3 is CASSLGQILYNEQFF. CDR3 nucleotide sequence: TGCGCCAGCAGCTTGGGCCAGATCCTCTACAATGAGCAGTTCTTC.

The chain links TRBV28 to TRBJ1-5; no definite D call. The germline CDR1 and CDR2 sequences are MDHEN and SYDVKM. There are 14 residues in the CDR3. Trimming stripped 1 base from V and 3 bases from J, with 7 bases between. CDR3 DNA: TGTGCCAGCAGTTTATCCCACTTCAATCAGCCCCAGCATTTT. Translation gives CASSLSHFNQPQHF. Using reference TRBV28 and TRBJ1-5 for the parts outside the CDR3, the full variable domain is DVKVTQSSRYLVKRTGEKVFLECVQDMDHENMFWYRQDPGLGLRLIYFSYDVKMKEKGDIPEGYSVSREKKERFSLILESASTNQTSMYLCASSLSHFNQPQHFGDGTRLSIL.

The chain combines TRBV4-1 with TRBJ1-5; D possibly corresponds to TRBD1 (6 bases). This CDR3 region has 16 residues. CDR1 is MGHRA and CDR2 is YSYEKL in the germline V gene. Trimming left V 6 bases short and J 1 base short, with 16 bases between. This CDR3 is CASSMVTGSSNQPQHF. The CDR3 DNA follows: TGCGCCAGCAGTATGGTAACAGGGTCGAGCAATCAGCCCCAGCATTTT.

The count of this clone is one. The chain uses TRBV28 and TRBJ2-7; TRBD1 agrees at 8 bases. The CDR3 contains 15 residues. Germline CDR1 and CDR2: MDHEN and SYDVKM. The V and J ends lost 5 bases and 4 bases, in that order; junction bases with no gene match: 10. As DNA, the CDR3 is TGTGCCAGCAGTCCAGGTGGACAGGGCCAGTACGAGCAGTACTTC. Translation: CASSPGGQGQYEQYF.

About this clone: Given a much more abundant clone one base away, this may be a read error. V is TRBV11-2 and J is TRBJ2-7; D unresolved. The V gene lost 2 bases and the J gene lost 4 bases, with 3 bases spanning the gap. Germline CDR1 is SGHAT and CDR2 is FQNNGV. CDR3 length: 11 residues. The CDR3 is CASSLQYEQYF. CDR3 nucleotide sequence: TGTGCCAGCAGCTTACAGTACGAGCAGTACTTC.

V gene TRBV19 combines with J gene TRBJ1-6, with no clear D. The V gene lost 9 bases and the J gene lost 4 bases, with 10 bases spanning the gap. Germline V gives CDR1 LNHDA, CDR2 SQIVND (reference sequence). The CDR3 spans 13 residues. The CDR3 protein is CASQRGYNSPLHF. In DNA form, the CDR3 reads TGTGCCAGCCAAAGAGGGTATAATTCACCCCTCCACTTT.

J is TRBJ1-2 and V is TRBV28; a possible D gene is TRBD1 (5 bases). Deletions cut 5 bases from V and 6 bases from J, with 22 bases between. The CDR3 totals 16 residues. Germline loops: CDR1 MDHEN, CDR2 SYDVKM. Here the CDR3 DNA reads TGTGCCAGCAGTCCCCCCTTACAGGCATTTCCTGATGGCTACACCTTC. Amino acids: CASSPPLQAFPDGYTF.

V is TRBV7-3 and J is TRBJ1-6; 8 nucleotides align to TRBD1. V was pared by 5 bases and J by 7 bases, with 10 bases of the junction left unmatched. Per germline, CDR1 SGHTA and CDR2 FQGTGA. This CDR3 is 16 amino acids long. The CDR3 sequence is CASSPKAGGRNSPLHF. In DNA, the CDR3 is TGTGCCAGCAGCCCTAAGGCAGGGGGCCGAAATTCACCCCTCCACTTT. The complete variable domain, with remaining parts taken from reference TRBV7-3 and TRBJ1-6, reads GAGVSQTPSNKVTEKGKYVELRCDPISGHTALYWYRQSLGQGPEFLIYFQGTGAADDSGLPNDRFFAVRPEGSVSTLKIQRTERGDSAVYLCASSPKAGGRNSPLHFGNGTRLTVT.

This clone showed up just once. The CDR3 DNA sequence: TGTGCCAGTAGTTCCCGACAGGGCCGCGGGTCTGGAAACACCATATATTTT. It codes for CASSSRQGRGSGNTIYF. The J gene is TRBJ1-3, the V gene TRBV19; the match to TRBD1 covers 7 bases. This CDR3 has 17 residues. Germline V lookup: CDR1 LNHDA, CDR2 SQIVND (reference sequence). V shed 5 bases, J shed 1 base, and the junction held 11 bases outside the gene matches.

The CDR3 coding sequence is TGTGCCAGCAGTGAAGCGCGATCGGGGAGGTCACCCCTCCACTTT. Translation: CASSEARSGRSPLHF. The chain combines TRBV6-1 with TRBJ1-6; D not certain. The CDR3 contains 15 residues. From germline, CDR1 is MNHNS and CDR2 SASEGT. V shed 0 bases and J shed 10 bases, with 13 bases lying between them.

This sequence joins TRBV25-1 and TRBJ1-1, with 11 positions matching TRBD1. Unmatched junction bases numbered 11, after V lost 4 bases and J lost 7 bases. Germline V gene lookup returns CDR1 MGHDK and CDR2 SYGVNS. The CDR3 is 16 residues long. The CDR3 nucleotides read TGTGCCAGCAGTGCTTTTCGGGACAGGGGGAGACTTGAAGCTTTCTTT. Its protein product is CASSAFRDRGRLEAFF.

The chain couples TRBV5-1 to TRBJ2-3; 7 bases map to TRBD1. J was trimmed by 2 bases and V by 0 bases; bases with no gene match: 6. Germline CDR1 and CDR2: SGHRS and YFSETQ. CDR3 length: 16 residues. This CDR3 reads CASSLGGQPNTDTQYF. The CDR3 DNA sequence: TGCGCCAGCAGCTTGGGGGGACAGCCGAACACAGATACGCAGTATTTT.

The rearrangement links TRBV5-1 to TRBJ1-3; no definite D call. The CDR3 totals 15 residues. From germline, CDR1 is SGHRS and CDR2 YFSETQ. The ends were cut back, 6 bases at V and 5 bases at J, with 18 bases in the middle. The CDR3 DNA sequence: TGCGCCAGCATGGCGCATAACGGGGAAAGAAACACCATATATTTT. Protein product: CASMAHNGERNTIYF.

V usage is TRBV28 and J usage is TRBJ2-7, with 7 bases identical to TRBD2. The V gene end was trimmed by 7 bases and the J gene end by 2 bases; junction bases not matched to a gene: 5. Germline V gene data show CDR1 as MDHEN and CDR2 as SYDVKM. The CDR3 runs 13 residues. In DNA, the CDR3 is TGTGCCAGCACCGGGACTAACACCTACGAGCAGTACTTC. The encoded protein is CASTGTNTYEQYF. The variable domain in full, with the rest retrieved from reference TRBV28 and TRBJ2-7, is DVKVTQSSRYLVKRTGEKVFLECVQDMDHENMFWYRQDPGLGLRLIYFSYDVKMKEKGDIPEGYSVSREKKERFSLILESASTNQTSMYLCASTGTNTYEQYFGPGTRLTVT.

CDR3 region: CSVDSLTGNTIYF. The CDR3 DNA follows: TGCAGCGTTGACTCCCTTACTGGAAACACCATATATTTT. The chain links TRBV29-1 to TRBJ1-3; D is unresolved. Trimming pared 3 bases from V and 2 bases from J, leaving 8 bases between. Germline assignment: CDR1 SQVTM and CDR2 ANQGSEA. This CDR3 has 13 amino acids.

This chain connects TRBV4-1 to TRBJ2-2, with 9 bases matching TRBD1. The germline V gene encodes CDR1 MGHRA and CDR2 YSYEKL. This CDR3 has 14 residues. V shed 10 bases and J 4 bases; nucleotides not matched to a gene: 7. The CDR3 reads CATRGQGLTGELFF. DNA for the CDR3: TGCGCCACCAGGGGACAGGGACTCACCGGGGAGCTGTTTTTT.

In this sample, this clone turned up once. J is TRBJ2-5 and V is TRBV2, with TRBD2 matching 7 bases. This CDR3 spans 16 amino acids. V dropped 8 bases and J dropped 4; count of bases not matched to a gene: 16. In germline, CDR1 is SNHLY, CDR2 FYNNEI. CDR3 bases: TGTGCCAGCTCGAAAGACTTACAGCCGGGAGGAGAGACCCAGTACTTC. This encodes CASSKDLQPGGETQYF. The full variable domain, completed using reference TRBV2 and TRBJ2-5, is EPEVTQTPSHQVTQMGQEVILRCVPISNHLYFYWYRQILGQKVEFLVSFYNNEISEKSEIFDDQFSVERPDGSNFTLKIRSTKLEDSAMYFCASSKDLQPGGETQYFGPGTRLLVL.

The V and J genes are TRBV30 and TRBJ1-1; D unresolved. The length of the CDR3 is 15 residues. V lost 1 base and J 1 base, leaving 13 bases between the germline ends. Looked up from germline, CDR1 is GTSNPN and CDR2 is SVGIG (reference sequence). CDR3 bases: TGTGCCTGGAGTGAATATACGGGAAGGAACACTGAAGCTTTCTTT. It is translated as CAWSEYTGRNTEAFF.

V gene TRBV27 combines with J gene TRBJ2-3; D is undetermined. Looked up from germline, CDR1 is MNHEY and CDR2 is SMNVEV (reference sequence). Trimming took off 3 bases at V and 0 bases at J, with 7 bases between the two ends. The CDR3 totals 14 residues. CDR3 sequence: CASSFDISTDTQYF. The CDR3 nucleotides read TGTGCCAGCAGTTTTGACATTAGCACAGATACGCAGTATTTT.

The chain is built from TRBV27 and TRBJ2-1; TRBD2 matches 15 bases. Germline lookup yields CDR1 MNHEY and CDR2 SMNVEV (reference sequence). The CDR3 loop spans 15 amino acids. V was pared by 4 bases and J by 10 bases, with 5 bases of the junction left unmatched. In nucleotides, the CDR3 is TGTGCCAGCAGTTCCGGGACTAGCGGGGGGCTGGAGCAGTTCTTC. Its protein product is CASSSGTSGGLEQFF.

The genes are TRBV10-3 and TRBJ1-1, with a possible D match to TRBD1 (5 bases). The germline CDR1 and CDR2 sequences are ENHRY and SYGVKD. V shed 4 bases and J shed 11 bases, with 14 bases lying between them. The CDR3 loop spans 12 amino acids. The DNA for the CDR3 is TGTGCCATCAGTGTGGGGGGAGGTGGGGCTTTCTTT. Protein product: CAISVGGGGAFF.